The 14 T cell receptor beta chains below come from one sample, sequenced in a study of cytomegalovirus exposure and HLA in healthy donors. Primers for the PCR totalled 60 Vbeta and 13 Jbeta. The method was immunoSEQ multiplex PCR; TCRdb's version includes in-frame clones alone and lacks a portion of them. The sample has 120,000 to 150,000 clones, roughly four fifths seen once. Sample: PBMCs. All receptors derive from a man aged 40-49 years in good health and CMV-seropositive.

The chain links TRBV30 to TRBJ2-7, with TRBD1 matching 11 bases. The ends lost 0 bases at V and 4 bases at J; junction bases unmatched: 17. CDR3 length: 19 amino acids. CDR1 is GTSNPN, CDR2 SVGIG, per germline (reference sequence). The CDR3 sequence: CAWSVLGQGVLAPLYEQYF. CDR3 DNA: TGTGCCTGGAGTGTCTTGGGACAGGGGGTACTAGCACCGCTGTACGAGCAGTACTTC.

This clone occurred once. This chain uses TRBV10-2 with TRBJ2-5; 8 bases agree with TRBD1. CDR3 length equals 15 residues. The junction had 7 bases not matched to a gene; V was cut back by 5 bases and J by 2 bases. CDR1 and CDR2 from the germline V gene are WSHSY and SAAADI. DNA for the CDR3: TGCGCCAGCAGTCTGGCAGGGGGCCCTCAAGAGACCCAGTACTTC. Translation: CASSLAGGPQETQYF.

V and J are TRBV25-1 and TRBJ1-5, with D unclear. CDR3 length equals 16 residues. Looked up from germline, CDR1 is MGHDK and CDR2 is SYGVNS. Deletions cut 3 bases from V and 4 bases from J, with 16 bases between. CDR3 protein: CASSDAAGSWNQPQHF. The CDR3 nucleotides are TGTGCCAGCAGTGACGCAGCAGGATCCTGGAATCAGCCCCAGCATTTT. The whole variable domain, remainder taken from reference TRBV25-1 and TRBJ1-5, is EADIYQTPRYLVIGTGKKITLECSQTMGHDKMYWYQQDPGMELHLIHYSYGVNSTEKGDLSSESTVSRIRTEHFPLTLESARPSHTSQYLCASSDAAGSWNQPQHFGDGTRLSIL.

This rearrangement joins TRBV6-5 to TRBJ2-5, with a possible D match to TRBD2 (5 bases). With 6 bases removed from V and 4 bases from J, the gap between germline ends came to 18 bases. The germline CDR1 and CDR2 sequences are MNHEY and SVGAGI. The CDR3 length is 15 residues. CDR3 sequence (DNA): TGTGCCAGCAGACCCGACACCCGCGGGCTAGAGACCCAGTACTTC. This sequence encodes CASRPDTRGLETQYF.

V gene TRBV6-5 combines with J gene TRBJ2-1, with 10 bases fitting TRBD2. The CDR3 spans 15 residues. The ends lost 6 bases at V and 0 bases at J; junction bases unmatched: 2. Germline CDR1 is MNHEY and CDR2 is SVGAGI. In DNA, the CDR3 is TGTGCCAGCAGAATAGCGGGAGGCTCCTACAATGAGCAGTTCTTC. Its translation is CASRIAGGSYNEQFF.

J is TRBJ2-1 and V is TRBV9, with D possibly TRBD2 on 6 matching bases. Looked up from germline, CDR1 is SGDLS and CDR2 is YYNGEE. CDR3 length equals 13 residues. The V gene lost 3 bases and the J gene lost 8 bases, with 12 bases spanning the gap. The CDR3 reads CASSGEVLDEQFF. The CDR3 DNA reads TGTGCCAGCAGCGGGGAGGTCTTGGATGAGCAGTTCTTC.

The V call is TRBV28, the J call TRBJ1-2, with 8 nucleotides matching TRBD1. The germline V gene encodes CDR1 MDHEN and CDR2 SYDVKM. The CDR3 extends over 14 amino acids. The CDR3 reads CRSGQGLVLDGYTF. The CDR3 DNA sequence: TGTCGTTCTGGACAGGGTTTGGTCTTGGATGGCTACACCTTC.

The chain joins TRBV29-1 to TRBJ1-5; D ambiguous. The CDR3 sequence is 14 residues long. Per germline, CDR1 SQVTM and CDR2 ANQGSEA. V was trimmed by 4 bases and J by 0 bases, leaving 10 bases between them. The CDR3 DNA reads as TGCAGCGTTGGCGGGTTGGGTAGCAATCAGCCCCAGCATTTT. Amino acids: CSVGGLGSNQPQHF.

This chain joins TRBV6-5 and TRBJ2-7, with D possibly matching TRBD1 (5 bases). Trimming stripped 0 bases from V and 2 bases from J, with 14 bases between. Germline lookup yields CDR1 MNHEY and CDR2 SVGAGI. The CDR3 is 16 amino acids. In DNA, the CDR3 is TGTGCCAGCAGTTACTCGTCATCGACAGTTACCTACGAGCAGTACTTC. Translating gives CASSYSSSTVTYEQYF.

As regards this clone: The germline gene is not matched at one end of the junction; a read error may be the cause. Other DNA sequences in this specimen translate into the identical CDR3. CDR3 amino acids: CASSPGQGNEKLFF. CDR3 nucleotides: TGCGCCAGCAGCCCGGGACAGGGGAATGAAAAACTGTTCTTT. The rearrangement joins TRBV5-1 to TRBJ1-4; TRBD1 aligns across 10 bases. The length of the CDR3 is 14 residues. Per germline, CDR1 SGHRS and CDR2 YFSETQ. Looking up the rest from reference TRBV5-1 and TRBJ1-4 gives the full variable domain: KAGVTQTPRYLIKTRGQQVTLSCSPISGHRSVSWYQQTPGQGLQFLFEYFSETQRNKGNFPGRFSGRQFSNSRSEMNVSTLELGDSALYLCASSPGQGNEKLFFGSGTQLSVL.

The V and J genes are TRBV10-1 and TRBJ2-1; 8 nucleotides line up with TRBD2. The CDR3 runs 17 residues. V shed 6 bases, J shed 7 bases, and the junction held 17 bases outside the gene matches. From germline, CDR1 is WNHNN and CDR2 SYGVQD (reference sequence). The CDR3: CASSPSRTSQFTNEQFF. The CDR3 nucleotides read TGCGCCAGCAGCCCTTCCCGGACTAGCCAGTTTACAAATGAGCAGTTCTTC.

The chain joins TRBV18 to TRBJ1-2; D perhaps matches TRBD1 (5 bases). Germline CDR1 reads KGHSH; CDR2 reads LQKENI. CDR3 length equals 14 residues. V lost 1 base to trimming and J lost 6 bases, with 12 bases between them. The CDR3, as DNA: TGTGCCAGCTCACCACAAGGCAGGGAGGATGGCTACACCTTC. It specifies CASSPQGREDGYTF. Full variable domain (outside the CDR3, taken from reference TRBV18 and TRBJ1-2): NAGVMQNPRHLVRRRGQEARLRCSPMKGHSHVYWYRQLPEEGLKFMVYLQKENIIDESGMPKERFSAEFPKEGPSILRIQQVVRGDSAAYFCASSPQGREDGYTFGSGTRLTVV.

This clone showed up just once. This rearrangement joins TRBV27 to TRBJ2-7, with 10 bases lining up with TRBD2. V dropped 5 bases and J dropped 3; count of bases not matched to a gene: 7. This CDR3 is 15 amino acids long. CDR1 and CDR2 (germline): MNHEY, SMNVEV (reference sequence). The CDR3 region is CASSPWASGSYEQYF. CDR3 nucleotides: TGTGCCAGCAGTCCCTGGGCTAGCGGGAGCTACGAGCAGTACTTC.

V is TRBV28 and J is TRBJ1-2; 8 bases fit TRBD1. With 4 bases clipped from V and 4 bases from J, the junction kept 8 bases outside the gene matches. CDR1 and CDR2 from the germline V gene are MDHEN and SYDVKM. CDR3 length: 15 residues. The DNA of the CDR3 is TGTGCCAGCAGTTCCGCCAGGGGGCAGGGCTATGGCTACACCTTC. Amino acids: CASSSARGQGYGYTF.